The sequence of this T cell receptor (beta chain) was determined in a study of OX40 agonist ivuxolimab in advanced cancers. The overall study: Enrolled patients in dose escalation had cancers that were hepatocellular carcinoma, melanoma, renal cell or head and neck cancer.

Autoimmune disease history or systemic immunosuppression barred patients. Here immunoSEQ multiplex PCR was the method, and the copy in TCRdb shows in-frame clones only, minus some. The sample has about 60,000 clones; around 90% are singletons. Study-wide findings and caveats: Also showing low normalized T-cell clonal expansion were some of the nonresponders.

Worth noting for this clone: The target antigen is unknown.

This CDR3 has 13 residues. V dropped 2 bases and J dropped 3 bases, with 8 bases sitting between them. The germline V gene encodes CDR1 MNHEY and CDR2 SMNVEV (reference sequence). V is TRBV27 and J is TRBJ2-7; TRBD1 might be the D (6 bases). The sequencing used CD4+ or CD8+ T cells sorted from blood, collected in a trial of the OX40 agonist ivuxolimab. This TCR derives from an adult with an advanced solid tumor such as melanoma, head and neck, liver or kidney cancer. DNA for the CDR3: TGTGCCAGCAGTTTAGGGACATACTACGAGCAGTACTTC. This codes for CASSLGTYYEQYF.